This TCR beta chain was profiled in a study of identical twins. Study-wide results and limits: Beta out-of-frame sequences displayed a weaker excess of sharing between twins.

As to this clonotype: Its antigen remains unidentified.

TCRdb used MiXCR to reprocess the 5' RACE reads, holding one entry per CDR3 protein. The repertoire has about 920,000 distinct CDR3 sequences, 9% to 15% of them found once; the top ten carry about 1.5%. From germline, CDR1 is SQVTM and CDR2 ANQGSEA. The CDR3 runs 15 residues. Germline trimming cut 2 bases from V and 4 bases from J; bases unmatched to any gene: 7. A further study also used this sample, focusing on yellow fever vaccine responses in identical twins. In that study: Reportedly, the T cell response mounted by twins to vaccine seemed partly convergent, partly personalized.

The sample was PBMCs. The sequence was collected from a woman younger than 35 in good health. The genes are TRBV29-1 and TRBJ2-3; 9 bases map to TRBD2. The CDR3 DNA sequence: TGCAGCGTTGAAAGGGGACTAGCTATTTCAGATACGCAGTATTTT. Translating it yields CSVERGLAISDTQYF.